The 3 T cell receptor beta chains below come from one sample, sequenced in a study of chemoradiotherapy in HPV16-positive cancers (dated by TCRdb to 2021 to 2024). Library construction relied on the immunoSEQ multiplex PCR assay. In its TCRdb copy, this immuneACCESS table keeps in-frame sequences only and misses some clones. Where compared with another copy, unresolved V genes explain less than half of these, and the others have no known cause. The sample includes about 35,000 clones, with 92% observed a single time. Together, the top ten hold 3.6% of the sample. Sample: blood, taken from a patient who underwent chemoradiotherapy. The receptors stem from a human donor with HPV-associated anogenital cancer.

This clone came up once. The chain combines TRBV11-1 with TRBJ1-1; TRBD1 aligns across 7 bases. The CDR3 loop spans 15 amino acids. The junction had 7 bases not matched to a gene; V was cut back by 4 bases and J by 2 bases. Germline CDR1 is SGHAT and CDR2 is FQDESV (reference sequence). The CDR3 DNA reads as TGTGCCAGCAGCTCCCAGACAGGGCTTAACACTGAAGCTTTCTTT. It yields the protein CASSSQTGLNTEAFF. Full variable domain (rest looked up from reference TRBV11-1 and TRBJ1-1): EAEVAQSPRYKITEKSQAVAFWCDPISGHATLYWYRQILGQGPELLVQFQDESVVDDSQLPKDRFSAERLKGVDSTLKIQPAELGDSAMYLCASSSQTGLNTEAFFGQGTRLTVV.

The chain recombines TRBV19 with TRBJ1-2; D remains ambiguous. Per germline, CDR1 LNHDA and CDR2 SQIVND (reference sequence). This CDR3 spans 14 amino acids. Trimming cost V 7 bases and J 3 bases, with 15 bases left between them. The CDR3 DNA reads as TGTGCCAGTATTGGTTGGAGGTACGACTATGGCTACACCTTC. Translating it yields CASIGWRYDYGYTF.

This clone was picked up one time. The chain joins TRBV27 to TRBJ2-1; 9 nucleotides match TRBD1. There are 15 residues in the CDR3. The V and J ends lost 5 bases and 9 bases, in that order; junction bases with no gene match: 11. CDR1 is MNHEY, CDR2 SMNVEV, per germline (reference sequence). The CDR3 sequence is CASSRQGGPLFEQFF. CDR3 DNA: TGTGCCAGCAGTAGACAGGGGGGCCCTTTGTTTGAGCAGTTCTTC.